The 29 T cell receptor beta chains in this list originate from one sample, sequenced in a study of blood T cell repertoires in COVID-19. Sequenced by immunoSEQ multiplex PCR; TCRdb stores in-frame clones only, minus some. The table lists roughly 150,000 clones, roughly 88% of them singletons. The sequenced material came from PBMCs or T cells enriched from blood (not recorded which). Every receptor here comes from a man in his 70s who had been exposed to COVID-19.

This clone was counted a few times. The V gene is TRBV28, the J gene TRBJ2-2, with 7 bases identical to TRBD2. The V segment lost 2 bases and the J segment 4 bases; nucleotides outside the gene matches: 7. This CDR3 has 16 residues. Germline V gene sequence: CDR1 MDHEN, CDR2 SYDVKM. CDR3 bases: TGTGCCAGCAGTTTAGGCGGGAGCTTAGGCACCGGGGAGCTGTTTTTT. Translated, it gives CASSLGGSLGTGELFF.

The V and J genes are TRBV6-5 and TRBJ2-7, with a weak D call TRBD2 (6 bases). Germline V gene data show CDR1 as MNHEY and CDR2 as SVGAGI. This CDR3 has 15 amino acids. V lost 7 bases and J lost 0, with 16 bases in between. The CDR3 DNA reads TGTGCCAGCACCCGCGGGGACTCAAGCTCCTACGAGCAGTACTTC. Protein: CASTRGDSSSYEQYF.

The V gene is TRBV7-9, the J gene TRBJ1-4; D unresolved. Trimming left V 1 base short and J 7 bases short, with 13 bases between. CDR3 length: 15 residues. Per the germline V gene, CDR1 is SEHNR and CDR2 is FQNEAQ (reference sequence). Here the CDR3 reads CASSLGPESGEKLFF. The CDR3 region has the DNA TGTGCCAGCAGCTTAGGTCCGGAAAGCGGTGAAAAACTGTTTTTT.

The chain couples TRBV7-2 to TRBJ2-5; tentative D call: TRBD1 (5 bases). V was clipped by 6 bases and J by 5 bases, with 13 bases between them. CDR3 length: 13 amino acids. Germline lookup yields CDR1 SGHTA and CDR2 FQGNSA. The CDR3 nucleotides read TGTGCCAGCAGGGTAGGGGAAGGGGAGACCCAGTACTTC. Its protein product is CASRVGEGETQYF. The full variable domain, its missing parts supplied by reference TRBV7-2 and TRBJ2-5, is GAGVSQSPSNKVTEKGKDVELRCDPISGHTALYWYRQSLGQGLEFLIYFQGNSAPDKSGLPSDRFSAERTGGSVSTLTIQRTQQEDSAVYLCASRVGEGETQYFGPGTRLLVL.

For the CDR3, the DNA is TGTGCCAGCAGCTTGGAGAGGGCCACTGAAGCTTTCTTT. Residues: CASSLERATEAFF. The chain has TRBV7-3 and TRBJ1-1; no definite D call. V was trimmed by 3 bases and J by 4 bases, leaving 9 bases between them. CDR1 is SGHTA, CDR2 FQGTGA, per germline. The CDR3 runs 13 residues. The variable domain in full, with the rest retrieved from reference TRBV7-3 and TRBJ1-1, is GAGVSQTPSNKVTEKGKYVELRCDPISGHTALYWYRQSLGQGPEFLIYFQGTGAADDSGLPNDRFFAVRPEGSVSTLKIQRTERGDSAVYLCASSLERATEAFFGQGTRLTVV.

The chain employs TRBV18 and TRBJ1-1; 10 bases map to TRBD1. The V gene end was trimmed by 3 bases and the J gene end by 5 bases; junction bases not matched to a gene: 6. The germline V gene encodes CDR1 KGHSH and CDR2 LQKENI. CDR3 length: 15 amino acids. Here the CDR3 DNA reads TGTGCCAGCTCACCTAGGGACAGGGGAGGGACTGAAGCTTTCTTT. This gives the protein CASSPRDRGGTEAFF.

This chain links TRBV24-1 with TRBJ2-1; 10 positions agree with TRBD2. V trimming: 3 bases; J trimming: 11 bases; junction bases outside the gene matches: 3. CDR1 and CDR2 (germline): KGHDR, SFDVKD. This CDR3 spans 13 amino acids. CDR3 DNA: TGTGCCACCAGTGATCTAACTAGCGGGAAGCAGTTCTTC. Protein product: CATSDLTSGKQFF.

The chain combines TRBV3-1 (or the pseudogene TRBV3-2) with TRBJ1-2; 7 nucleotides agree with TRBD1. Germline CDR1 and CDR2: LGHDT and YNNKEL (reference sequence). The CDR3 length is 16 residues. V lost 4 bases and J lost 4; bases outside the gene matches: 12. CDR3 coding DNA: TGTGCCAGCAGCCGTTATAGACAGGGTGCAGGCTATGGCTACACCTTC. Encoded protein: CASSRYRQGAGYGYTF.

The genes are TRBV9 and TRBJ2-3; TRBD1 is a possible D gene (5 bases). The germline gives CDR1 SGDLS, CDR2 YYNGEE. The V end lost 0 bases, the J end lost 5 bases, and 19 bases lay between the germline ends. The CDR3 is 17 amino acids. As DNA, the CDR3 is TGTGCCAGCAGCGTAGCCCTTCAAACTCCAGGGAAAGATACGCAGTATTTT. It is translated as CASSVALQTPGKDTQYF.

This sequence joins TRBV5-6 and TRBJ1-2; unclear D gene. The germline V and J ends were trimmed by 0 bases and 2 bases, with 11 bases remaining between them. Germline CDR1 reads SGHDT; CDR2 reads YYEEEE. This CDR3 spans 15 amino acids. CDR3 in DNA: TGTGCCAGCAGCTTGGGTCAGAGGGCGAACTATGGCTACACCTTC. Translating gives CASSLGQRANYGYTF.

The V call is TRBV19, the J call TRBJ2-3, with 9 bases identical to TRBD1. Per germline, CDR1 LNHDA and CDR2 SQIVND (reference sequence). The CDR3 has 14 residues. V lost 6 bases to trimming and J lost 5 bases; unmatched junction nucleotides: 6. In DNA form, the CDR3 reads TGTGCCAGTAGCAGGACAGGGGTCGGAGATACGCAGTATTTT. Encoded protein: CASSRTGVGDTQYF.

The gene calls are TRBV7-2 and TRBJ2-7; D is unresolved. Trimming shortened V by 5 bases and J by 3 bases, and 11 bases separated the two germline ends. This CDR3 has 13 amino acids. Germline CDR1 and CDR2: SGHTA and FQGNSA. The CDR3 here is CASSQRRHYEQYF. CDR3 coding DNA: TGTGCCAGCAGCCAACGGCGGCACTACGAGCAGTACTTC.

The V call is TRBV13, the J call TRBJ2-4, with 9 bases fitting TRBD2. Trimming took 5 bases from V and 7 from J; bases not matched to a gene: 6. Germline lookup yields CDR1 PRHDT and CDR2 FYEKMQ (reference sequence). The CDR3 totals 14 residues. This chain's CDR3 is CASSDQAGGNIQYF. The CDR3 coding sequence is TGTGCCAGCAGCGATCAAGCGGGGGGCAACATTCAGTACTTC.

The chain couples TRBV6-2 or TRBV6-3 to TRBJ2-7; D uncertain. There are 13 residues in the CDR3. Germline CDR1 is MNHEY and CDR2 is SVGEGT. Trimming removed 0 bases from V and 3 bases from J, with 6 bases in between. The CDR3 region is CASSYSSYYEQYF. The CDR3 bases are TGTGCCAGCAGTTACTCGAGCTACTACGAGCAGTACTTC.

This clone has more than one count but fewer than ten. The chain joins TRBV2 to TRBJ2-1; tentatively, D is TRBD2 (6 bases). The CDR3 covers 13 residues. Germline V gives CDR1 SNHLY, CDR2 FYNNEI. V was pared by 10 bases and J by 4 bases, with 14 bases between. CDR3 nucleotides: TGTGCCATACGGGCTAGCGAATACAATGAGCAGTTCTTC. Amino acids: CAIRASEYNEQFF.

The V call is TRBV28, the J call TRBJ2-1; D is possibly TRBD2 (6 bases). Germline lookup yields CDR1 MDHEN and CDR2 SYDVKM. CDR3 length equals 16 residues. With 6 bases removed from V and 1 base from J, the gap between germline ends came to 16 bases. The CDR3 DNA reads as TGTGCCAGCAGATTGGGGTTAGCGGAATCCTACAATGAGCAGTTCTTC. Encoded protein: CASRLGLAESYNEQFF.

The chain couples TRBV30 to TRBJ1-2, with a weak D call TRBD1 (6 bases). CDR1 is GTSNPN and CDR2 is SVGIG in the germline V gene (reference sequence). This CDR3 is built from 15 residues. V was clipped by 2 bases and J by 6 bases, with 19 bases between them. The CDR3 region is CAWSHPTGRANGYTF. CDR3 nucleotides: TGTGCCTGGAGTCACCCCACAGGGAGGGCTAATGGCTACACCTTC.

The chain combines TRBV5-5 with TRBJ1-2; the match to TRBD1 covers 9 bases. The CDR3 contains 15 residues. V shed 4 bases, J shed 0 bases, and the junction held 4 bases outside the gene matches. CDR1 SGHKS and CDR2 YYEKEE come from the germline V gene (reference sequence). The CDR3 bases are TGTGCCAGCAGCAGTACAGGGGGCTCTAACTATGGCTACACCTTC. This sequence encodes CASSSTGGSNYGYTF.

The chain links TRBV3-1 (or the pseudogene TRBV3-2) to TRBJ1-6; unclear D gene. The CDR3 loop spans 16 amino acids. Trimming cost V 1 base and J 2 bases, with 9 bases left between them. Germline lookup yields CDR1 LGHDT and CDR2 YNNKEL (reference sequence). CDR3 sequence: CASSQAEKPYNSPLHF. The DNA of the CDR3 is TGTGCCAGCAGCCAAGCGGAGAAACCCTATAATTCACCCCTCCACTTT.

The sample holds a few counts of this clone. The DNA for the CDR3 is TGTGCCAGCAGTTTGGGACTAGCGGGGCAGTTCTTC. This encodes CASSLGLAGQFF. The chain links TRBV12-3 or TRBV12-4 to TRBJ2-1, with 12 nucleotides matching TRBD2. The CDR3 loop spans 12 amino acids. Trimming at V came to 3 bases and at J to 12 bases, leaving 0 bases not matched to a gene.

The chain uses TRBV7-2 and TRBJ2-7; 7 positions agree with TRBD2. V lost 5 bases and J lost 0; bases outside the gene matches: 10. CDR1 and CDR2 from the germline V gene are SGHTA and FQGNSA. The CDR3 covers 16 residues. The CDR3 DNA is TGTGCCAGCAGCCGGACTAGAAGCTGGAGCTCCTACGAGCAGTACTTC. It translates to CASSRTRSWSSYEQYF.

This chain links TRBV6-6 with TRBJ2-7; 9 bases fit TRBD2. The CDR3 is 16 amino acids. V gave up 2 bases and J gave up 2 bases; unmatched junction bases: 7. CDR1 MNHNY and CDR2 SVGAGI come from the germline V gene (reference sequence). In nucleotides, the CDR3 is TGTGCCAGCAGTTACGTAGCGGGGGTGTTGGCCTACGAGCAGTACTTC. Residues: CASSYVAGVLAYEQYF.

This clone has just one count. The chain has TRBV7-2 and TRBJ1-3; TRBD1 aligns across 8 bases. Germline trimming cut 6 bases from V and 3 bases from J; bases unmatched to any gene: 4. CDR1 is SGHTA, CDR2 FQGNSA, per germline. CDR3 length equals 14 residues. This chain's CDR3 is CASSSGGVGNTIYF. The CDR3 DNA reads as TGTGCCAGCAGTTCAGGGGGCGTTGGAAACACCATATATTTT.

This clone showed up just a few times. The gene calls are TRBV5-1 and TRBJ2-7, with TRBD2 matching 15 bases. The CDR3 extends over 15 amino acids. Losses at the gene ends were 4 bases for V and 5 bases for J; bases not matched to a gene: 4. Germline-derived CDR1 and CDR2 are SGHRS and YFSETQ. The CDR3 coding sequence is TGCGCCAGCAGCCAAGGACTAGCGGGAGGGGACGAGCAGTACTTC. It codes for CASSQGLAGGDEQYF.

J is TRBJ1-1 and V is TRBV5-1, with TRBD1 identical over 9 bases. The germline CDR1 and CDR2 sequences are SGHRS and YFSETQ. The CDR3 has 15 residues. Losses at the gene ends were 3 bases for V and 2 bases for J; bases not matched to a gene: 5. CDR3 bases: TGCGCCAGCAGCTGGGACAGGGCAGTAAACACTGAAGCTTTCTTT. Protein sequence: CASSWDRAVNTEAFF.

The V and J genes are TRBV5-4 and TRBJ2-7; possible D gene TRBD2, 5 bases. The CDR3 runs to 13 residues. CDR1 and CDR2 from the germline V gene are SGHNT and YYREEE (reference sequence). With 2 bases removed from V and 5 bases from J, the gap between germline ends came to 11 bases. The CDR3 DNA reads TGTGCCAGCAGCTTAGGACTTTCCCACGAGCAGTACTTC. This sequence encodes CASSLGLSHEQYF.

J is TRBJ2-3 and V is TRBV5-1, with TRBD1 matching over 7 bases. The CDR3 is 16 residues long. Germline V gene data show CDR1 as SGHRS and CDR2 as YFSETQ. The V gene end was trimmed by 4 bases and the J gene end by 3 bases; junction bases not matched to a gene: 11. The CDR3 here is CASSGGQALQTDTQYF. The CDR3 coding sequence is TGCGCCAGCAGCGGAGGACAGGCTCTCCAGACAGATACGCAGTATTTT.

The gene calls are TRBV7-9 and TRBJ2-3; 7 nucleotides match TRBD2. The CDR3 is 16 amino acids. Germline V gene data show CDR1 as SEHNR and CDR2 as FQNEAQ (reference sequence). J was trimmed by 3 bases and V by 2 bases; bases with no gene match: 8. In nucleotides, the CDR3 is TGTGCCAGCAGCTTAATAGTCGGGGGGTTGACAGATACGCAGTATTTT. Amino acids: CASSLIVGGLTDTQYF.

On this clone: Additional DNA sequences in this sample encode the identical CDR3. The CDR3 protein is CASSWGLAGDYEQYF. The CDR3 DNA is TGCGCCAGCAGCTGGGGACTAGCGGGAGACTACGAGCAGTACTTC. The V and J genes are TRBV5-1 and TRBJ2-7; 14 bases match TRBD2. The trim removed 3 bases at V and 3 bases at J, leaving 2 bases unmatched. Germline V CDR1 and CDR2: SGHRS, YFSETQ. The CDR3 length is 15 residues. Drawing the rest from reference TRBV5-1 and TRBJ2-7, the complete variable domain is KAGVTQTPRYLIKTRGQQVTLSCSPISGHRSVSWYQQTPGQGLQFLFEYFSETQRNKGNFPGRFSGRQFSNSRSEMNVSTLELGDSALYLCASSWGLAGDYEQYFGPGTRLTVT.